The table lists the clone carrying this TCR beta chain with a few counts. This specimen comes from a study of early T cells in non-severe SARS-CoV-2 infection. Separate cDNA molecules each had unique molecular identifiers attached to them. TCRdb called the 5' RACE reads again in MiXCR, with one record for every CDR3 protein. Of tens of thousands of distinct CDR3 sequences detected, 9% to 15% appear once; the ten largest clones hold approximately 15%. This CDR3 comprises 18 residues. Per the germline V gene, CDR1 is SGHTA and CDR2 is FQGNSA. The V gene lost 6 bases and the J gene lost 2 bases, with 23 bases spanning the gap.

This receptor was obtained from an adult who was a healthcare worker with PCR-confirmed SARS-CoV-2 infection or an uninfected control (not recorded which). The specimen was whole blood. The rearrangement joins TRBV7-2 to TRBJ1-5, with D hard to call. The CDR3: CASRPTPPWRNGNQPQHF. CDR3 bases: TGTGCCAGCAGACCAACCCCCCCGTGGCGGAACGGCAATCAGCCCCAGCATTTT.